This T cell receptor (beta chain) was identified during a study of cytomegalovirus exposure and HLA in healthy donors. This clone was seen more than once but under ten times. Its specificity is not known. CDR1 and CDR2 (germline): MNHEY, SVGAGI. The ends lost 6 bases at V and 7 bases at J; junction bases unmatched: 5. The CDR3 totals 12 residues. PCR primers comprised 60 Vbeta and 13 Jbeta primers. Sequencing used immunoSEQ multiplex PCR; TCRdb keeps in-frame clones, though not all of them. The sample has 150,000 to 200,000 clones; roughly 84% are singletons. The study's findings and limits: Most TCR beta V segments were productive about 90% or about 30% of the time in an earlier analysis.

This clonotype was sampled from a male donor in good health and CMV-seronegative. Source material: PBMCs. The V call is TRBV6-5, the J call TRBJ1-2; 7 bases align to TRBD1. This CDR3 is CASSVQGVGYTF. The CDR3, as DNA: TGTGCCAGCAGCGTTCAGGGGGTTGGCTACACCTTC.